This TCR beta chain is from a study of blood T cell repertoires in COVID-19. The CDR3 covers 11 residues. Germline CDR1 is MNHEY and CDR2 is SVGAGI. V was shortened by 2 bases and J by 8 bases, with 3 bases between the two germline ends. Libraries were prepared by immunoSEQ multiplex PCR; TCRdb keeps only in-frame clonotypes and omits some of them. In the table there are 18,000 or so clones, over 75% of which are singletons. The sequencing sample was made of peripheral blood. The genes are TRBV6-5 and TRBJ2-2; D gene unclear. This receptor was obtained from a man aged 40-50 years with active or convalescent COVID-19. This CDR3 is CASSYQGELFF. CDR3 DNA sequence: TGTGCCAGCAGTTACCAAGGGGAGCTGTTTTTT.